The clone carrying this T cell receptor beta chain has a count of ten or more. V was clipped by 4 bases and J by 0 bases; unmatched bases: 6. Germline lookup yields CDR1 SGHRS and CDR2 YFSETQ. This CDR3 region has 17 residues. The data belong to a study of T-cell reconstitution after alpha-beta-depleted transplantation in children. The TCRbeta library incorporated unique molecular identifiers. TCRdb re-called the PCR reads through MiXCR, storing one row per CDR3 protein. The data show 200,000 to 300,000 distinct CDR3 sequences, with around 13% seen just once and around 2.8% held by the top ten. The V gene is TRBV5-1, the J gene TRBJ2-1; 11 bases are shared with TRBD2. The sample in question was PBMCs from the stem cell graft donor, obtained from the stem cell graft. This clonotype was obtained from a human donor who donated a stem cell graft to a child with acute lymphoblastic leukemia. In DNA form, the CDR3 reads TGCGCCAGCAGCACCGGACTAGCGGGCCACTCCTACAATGAGCAGTTCTTC. Its protein product is CASSTGLAGHSYNEQFF.